The clone carrying this T cell receptor beta chain was detected only a few times. This CDR3 is 14 amino acids long. Unmatched junction bases numbered 10, after V lost 5 bases and J lost 7 bases. Looked up from germline, CDR1 is GTSNPN and CDR2 is SVGIG (reference sequence). TCRdb redid the calling of the 5' RACE reads with MiXCR, one entry per CDR3 protein. The repertoire holds roughly 62,000 distinct CDR3 sequences, with approximately 7% as singletons. This sample stems from a study of T cells after yellow fever vaccination. This TCR was recovered from a man aged 18 to 30 who received the YFV17D yellow fever vaccine. V usage is TRBV30 and J usage is TRBJ1-4; 7 positions agree with TRBD1. Specimen: CD8+ T cells sorted from PBMCs, collected on the day of the first yellow fever vaccination. In DNA form, the CDR3 reads TGTGCCTGGGGGTCGGGACAGCCTCCTGAAAAACTGTTTTTT. It yields the protein CAWGSGQPPEKLFF. Full variable domain (outside the CDR3, taken from reference TRBV30 and TRBJ1-4): SQTIHQWPATLVQPVGSPLSLECTVEGTSNPNLYWYRQAAGRGLQLLFYSVGIGQISSEVPQNLSASRPQDRQFILSSKKLLLSDSGFYLCAWGSGQPPEKLFFGSGTQLSVL.